This is a list of T cell receptor beta chains from one sample in a study of human T cells and chemical hapten exposure. TCRdb redid the calling of the RACE reads with MiXCR, one entry per CDR3 protein. In the table there are about 140,000 distinct CDR3 sequences, roughly 12% of which are singletons. The sample was whole blood, taken in connection with sensitization to the hapten diphenylcyclopropenone (DPC). These receptors came from a woman between 50 and 59 years old with alopecia areata. Some clones in this sample may be carry-over from other donors' samples. CDR3s include the opening cysteine and the closing phenylalanine or tryptophan. D genes are given only for firm matches. Size values are once, few and many counts, or a class for expanded clones, and some rows have none.

>.|few|13|TRBV20-1|TRBJ2-7
TGCAGTGCTGCTCGGGACTCCTCCTACGAGCAGTACTTC
CSAARDSSYEQYF
>TRBD1|many|16|TRBV7-2|TRBJ2-3
TGTGCCAGCAGCTTAGGCCTGACAGGGGGCGAAAATACGCAGTATTTT
CASSLGLTGGENTQYF
>TRBD1|few|15|TRBV28|TRBJ1-3
TGTGCCAGCAGTCTACAGGGGGCCTCTGGAAACACCATATATTTT
CASSLQGASGNTIYF
>.|.|13|TRBV20-1|TRBJ2-7
TGCAGTGCTAGTATCCTGGGGACCGGGGAGCAGTACTTC
CSASILGTGEQYF
>.|.|12|TRBV28|TRBJ1-1
TGTGCCAGCAGCTCAGTCAACACTGAAGCTTTCTTT
CASSSVNTEAFF
>TRBD2|few|17|TRBV10-3|TRBJ2-7
TGTGCCATCAGAGCTACCGGGACTAGCGGGAGCTCCTACGAGCAGTACTTC
CAIRATGTSGSSYEQYF
>.|many|13|TRBV18|TRBJ1-2
TGTGCCAGCTCACTCTCGGACGGAAATGGCTACACCTTC
CASSLSDGNGYTF
>.|many|16|TRBV25-1|TRBJ2-7
TGTGCCAGCAGTGAATGGGGCGGGACCACCGTAGATAGGCAGTACTTC
CASSEWGGTTVDRQYF
>.|.|15|TRBV20-1|TRBJ2-1
TGCAGTGCCCACCCGTTGGGCGATCTCTACAATGAGCAGTTCTTC
CSAHPLGDLYNEQFF
>.|few|15|TRBV18|TRBJ2-7
TGTGCCAGCTCACCACGGCGGACGGGCTCCTACGAGCAGTACTTC
CASSPRRTGSYEQYF
>.|many|14|TRBV30|TRBJ1-4
TGTGCCTGGAGTCGGGACTCGGCTAATGAAAAACTGTTTTTT
CAWSRDSANEKLFF
>.|few|15|TRBV3-1|TRBJ2-7
TGTGCCAGCAGCCAAAATCAGGCACGGACCTACGAGCAGTACTTC
CASSQNQARTYEQYF
>.|.|15|TRBV28|TRBJ1-2
TGTGCCAGCAGTGGGTACAGGGTTTCTAACTATGGCTACACCTTC
CASSGYRVSNYGYTF
>.|.|14|TRBV10-3|TRBJ1-1
TGTGCCATCAAGCTTCCCAGGGAGGGCACTGAAGATTTCTTT
CAIKLPREGTEDFF
>TRBD1|few|13|TRBV20-1|TRBJ2-7
TGCAGTGCGCTGGGACAGGGGGCATACGAGCAGTACTTC
CSALGQGAYEQYF
>TRBD2|many|18|TRBV10-3|TRBJ2-3
TGTGCCATCAGTGAGTCAACGGGAGGGCCTGCGGGAAGTGATACGCAGTATTTT
CAISESTGGPAGSDTQYF
>.|.|12|TRBV14|TRBJ2-1
TGTGCCAGCAGCCAAGCCCTCAATGAGCAGTTCTTC
CASSQALNEQFF
>.|.|14|TRBV4-3|TRBJ2-2
TGCGCCAGCAGCCAAGGGAGCGGGACCGGGGAGCTGTTTTTT
CASSQGSGTGELFF
>.|.|13|TRBV29-1|TRBJ1-5
TGCAGCGTTGCGGCAGGGGAGGGTCAGCCCCAGCATTTT
CSVAAGEGQPQHF
>TRBD1|few|15|TRBV14|TRBJ1-4
TGTGCCAGCAGCCTTGGACAGGGGCCGCGAGAAAAACTGTTTTTT
CASSLGQGPREKLFF
>TRBD1|few|14|TRBV12-3/TRBV12-4|TRBJ2-5
TGTGCCAGCTCCCGGGACAGGGGCTTGGAGACCCAGTACTTC
CASSRDRGLETQYF
>TRBD1|few|14|TRBV4-3|TRBJ2-7
TGCGCCAGCAGCCAAGTGGGACAGGGCTACGAGCAGTACTTC
CASSQVGQGYEQYF
>TRBD1|many|16|TRBV5-1|TRBJ2-3
TGCGCCAGCAGCTTGACCACAGGGGGCGCCGGAGATACGCAGTATTTT
CASSLTTGGAGDTQYF
>TRBD2|.|14|TRBV20-1|TRBJ2-5
TGCAGTGCCCGGACTAGCGGGTCGTCGGAGACCCAGTACTTC
CSARTSGSSETQYF
>TRBD1|many|15|TRBV20-1|TRBJ2-2
TGCAGTGCTAGAGAGGACAGGGGGAACACCGGGGAGCTGTTTTTT
CSAREDRGNTGELFF
>.|few|13|TRBV29-1|TRBJ2-5
TGCAGCGTTGAAAGTGTGGGGGGAGAGACCCAGTACTTC
CSVESVGGETQYF
>TRBD1|many|13|TRBV25-1|TRBJ2-1
TGTGCCAGCAGGAAGGGGGCGCGCGATGAGCAGTTCTTC
CASRKGARDEQFF
>TRBD1|.|15|TRBV5-1|TRBJ2-1
TGCGCCAGCAGCTTGGATGGACAGGGGGCCAATGAGCAGTTCTTC
CASSLDGQGANEQFF
>.|few|15|TRBV6-5|TRBJ2-2
TGTGCCAGCAGTTACTCTGGGCTAGTCACCGGGGAGCTGTTTTTT
CASSYSGLVTGELFF
>.|few|15|TRBV11-2|TRBJ2-2
TGTGCCAGCAGGTTAAACACAGGGTTCACCGGGGAGCTGTTTTTT
CASRLNTGFTGELFF
>TRBD2|.|12|TRBV18|TRBJ2-7
TGTGCCAGCTCAACCACGGGGGGCGAGCAGTACTTC
CASSTTGGEQYF
>TRBD2|many|15|TRBV19|TRBJ2-7
TGTGCCAGTAGTATAATAGCGGGAGGGCCCTACGAGCAGTACTTC
CASSIIAGGPYEQYF
>TRBD1|.|13|TRBV9|TRBJ1-1
TGTGCCAGCAGCGTAGTCCCACAGGGGGGAGCTTTCTTT
CASSVVPQGGAFF
>TRBD1|many|15|TRBV7-2|TRBJ1-5
TGTGCCAGCAGCGTATCTCCCAGGGGGAATCAGCCCCAGCATTTT
CASSVSPRGNQPQHF
>.|few|15|TRBV27|TRBJ1-6
TGTGCCAGCATTCTGCCGGCTCCCTATAATTCACCCCTCCACTTT
CASILPAPYNSPLHF
>.|many|16|TRBV7-3|TRBJ2-2
TGTGCCAGCAGCTTAATTCCCACCGGGGCGGGCGGGGAGCTGTTTTTT
CASSLIPTGAGGELFF
>TRBD2|.|15|TRBV23-1|TRBJ2-5
TGCGCCAGGATCTGGGGGAGGGAGTGGCAAGAGACCCAGTACTTC
CARIWGREWQETQYF
>.|few|14|TRBV7-2|TRBJ2-1
TGTGCCAGCATCAGTCCGGGCCCACACAATGAGCAGTTCTTC
CASISPGPHNEQFF
>.|many|15|TRBV20-1|TRBJ1-1
TGCAGTGCTAGAGCACCGGGACCCCTGAACACTGAAGCTTTCTTT
CSARAPGPLNTEAFF
>.|.|14|TRBV6-6|TRBJ1-1
TGTGCCAGCAGTTTGGGGGCGGTCAACACTGAAGCTTTCTTT
CASSLGAVNTEAFF
>.|.|13|TRBV30|TRBJ1-4
TGTGCCTGGATTGCGACGGCGGGAGAAAAACTGTTTTTT
CAWIATAGEKLFF
>.|.|11|TRBV6-2/TRBV6-3|TRBJ1-1
TGTGCCAGCAGTTACCCCACTGAAGCTTTCTTT
CASSYPTEAFF
>.|many|14|TRBV20-1|TRBJ2-3
TGCAGTGCAACTACCCGGGAGAAAGCAGATACGCAGTATTTT
CSATTREKADTQYF
>.|few|14|TRBV7-9|TRBJ1-6
TGTGCCAGCAGCCAGTTCTCCGGGGATTCACCCCTCCACTTT
CASSQFSGDSPLHF
>TRBD1|few|16|TRBV12-3/TRBV12-4|TRBJ1-1
TGTGCCAGCCGACCGAATGACAGGGGGCGTAGCACTGAAGCTTTCTTT
CASRPNDRGRSTEAFF
>.|few|13|TRBV10-2|TRBJ2-1
TGCGCCAGCAGTGAGAAGGAGCACTATGAGCAGTTCTTC
CASSEKEHYEQFF
>.|.|15|TRBV28|TRBJ2-2
TGTGCCAGCAGTTTAGTAAACTTGGGCATCGGGGAGCTGTTTTTT
CASSLVNLGIGELFF
>.|.|17|TRBV12-3/TRBV12-4|TRBJ1-1
TGTGCCAGCAGCTCCCAAGGACCTCCCTGGGGGCACACTGAAGCTTTCTTT
CASSSQGPPWGHTEAFF
>.|few|13|TRBV10-2|TRBJ1-2
TGCGCCAGCAGTGAGGGGAGGGCCTATGGCTACACCTTC
CASSEGRAYGYTF
>.|.|12|TRBV18|TRBJ1-4
TGTGCCAGCTCACCGGGGCGCGAAAAACTGTTTTTT
CASSPGREKLFF
>.|many|15|TRBV5-4|TRBJ2-3
TGTGCCAGCAGCGGCGGGACACACCCTATGGATACGCAGTATTTT
CASSGGTHPMDTQYF